This TCR beta chain was documented in a study of response to subunit inactivated influenza vaccine. TCRdb re-analysed the RT-PCR reads in MiXCR, keeping a single row per CDR3 protein. The profile shows around 750,000 distinct CDR3 sequences, around 20% of them singletons. The germline gives CDR1 SGHTA, CDR2 FQGNSA. This CDR3 contains 15 residues. V was trimmed by 0 bases and J by 3 bases, leaving 12 bases between them. The sample holds a few counts of this clonotype. This TCR was sampled from a man between 50 and 59 years old who received an inactivated influenza vaccine. The chain joins TRBV7-2 to TRBJ2-7; D call uncertain. This sample comprised PBMCs from blood, obtained more than 4 days after vaccination. CDR3 amino acids: CASSLASGPGYEQYF. DNA for the CDR3: TGTGCCAGCAGCTTAGCGTCGGGTCCTGGCTACGAGCAGTACTTC.